The clone carrying this T cell receptor (beta chain) was detected a few times. The antigen is unknown. Unique molecular identifiers were affixed to single, distinct cDNA molecules. TCRdb re-called the 5' RACE reads through MiXCR, storing one row per CDR3 protein. The profile shows tens of thousands of distinct CDR3 sequences, roughly an eighth of them singletons. This sample is part of a study of early T cells in non-severe SARS-CoV-2 infection. Overall study: Investigators sequenced bulk RNA drawn from unsorted whole blood, and chains remained unpaired. Study outcomes and limitations: Comparison of clonotypes with VDJdb favored anti-spike CD8 responses while missing private and CD4 specificities.

Trimming cost V 5 bases and J 2 bases, with 10 bases left between them. This CDR3 is built from 13 residues. The V gene's germline CDR1 is SGHAT and CDR2 FQNNGV. Sequencing was carried out using whole blood. This receptor was identified in an adult who was a healthcare worker with PCR-confirmed SARS-CoV-2 infection or an uninfected control (not recorded which). V and J are TRBV11-2 and TRBJ2-7; D gene ambiguous. CDR3 region: CASSETVAYEQYF. CDR3 sequence (DNA): TGTGCCAGCAGCGAAACAGTGGCCTACGAGCAGTACTTC.